These T cell receptor beta chains were read from a single sample in a study of shared clonotypes between healthy human individuals. Sequencing was performed with immunoSEQ multiplex PCR; in TCRdb, only in-frame clones are kept and a portion is missing. The sample contains more than 1.2 million clones, roughly 98.5% of which appear only once. The sample comprised naive CD4+ T cells sorted from blood. The receptors originated from a man aged 30-40 years in good health. Both conserved end residues are part of each CDR3. The order of the fields is clone size, V gene, D gene, J gene, CDR3 DNA, CDR3 protein. The D gene is left open where the match is weak. Only some rows state a clone size, as once, few, many or a class for expanded clones.

.,TRBV28,.,TRBJ2-1,TGTGCCAGCAGTCCGCAAGGGGAGCAGTTCTTC,CASSPQGEQFF
.,TRBV28,TRBD2,TRBJ2-1,TGTGCCAGCAGTTTTCTTAGCGGGAGTGGTAATGAGCAGTTCTTC,CASSFLSGSGNEQFF
.,TRBV19,.,TRBJ2-5,TGTGCCAGTAGTATAGATCCGGTAGAGACCCAGTACTTC,CASSIDPVETQYF
.,TRBV29-1,.,TRBJ2-5,TGCAGCGTTGATTTGACTCCGCAGACCCAGTACTTC,CSVDLTPQTQYF
.,TRBV4-1,TRBD2,TRBJ2-2,TGCGCCAGCAGCCAAGTGCGGGAGTCCGGGGAGCTGTTTTTT,CASSQVRESGELFF
.,TRBV2,TRBD2,TRBJ2-4,TGTGCCAGCAGTGATCAAGCGGGAGGGCCCGGCATTCAGTACTTC,CASSDQAGGPGIQYF
.,TRBV6-5,.,TRBJ2-3,TGTGCCAGCAGTTTTACTTCTAGCACAGATACGCAGTATTTT,CASSFTSSTDTQYF
.,TRBV7-9,.,TRBJ1-5,TGTGCCAGCTCCGGGGCTGCCTATCAGCCCCAGCATTTT,CASSGAAYQPQHF
few,TRBV6-5,.,TRBJ2-7,TGTGCCAGCAGGCAATCGTGGGAGCAGTACTTC,CASRQSWEQYF
.,TRBV6-5,.,TRBJ1-1,TGTGCCAGCAGTTCGACAGGCCTGAACACTGAAGCTTTCTTT,CASSSTGLNTEAFF
.,TRBV18,.,TRBJ2-2,TGTGCCAGCTCACCACGGGGGGTTCACACCGGGGAGCTGTTTTTT,CASSPRGVHTGELFF
.,TRBV18,.,TRBJ2-5,TGTGCCAGCTCACCTAAAGAGACCCAGTACTTC,CASSPKETQYF
.,TRBV7-6,TRBD1,TRBJ1-4,TGTGCCAGCAGCTGGGACAGAATTGAAAAACTGTTTTTT,CASSWDRIEKLFF
.,TRBV18,TRBD2,TRBJ2-2,TGTGCCAGCTCACAACTCGGAGGGACTAGCGGCCCCGCGCCCGGGGAGCTGTTTTTT,CASSQLGGTSGPAPGELFF
.,TRBV19,.,TRBJ1-2,TGTGCCAGTAGTCCCTCCCTAAGAAGCGAGGGCTACACCTTC,CASSPSLRSEGYTF
.,TRBV29-1,TRBD1,TRBJ1-2,TGCAGCGTTGAGACAGGGGATCGCGGCTACACCTTC,CSVETGDRGYTF
.,TRBV2,TRBD1,TRBJ2-7,TGTGCCAGCCGGGACAGAGCCTACGAGCAGTACTTC,CASRDRAYEQYF
.,TRBV27,.,TRBJ2-7,TGTGCCAGCAGTTTCAGAAGCGGCTCCTTGTACTTC,CASSFRSGSLYF
.,TRBV27,TRBD2,TRBJ2-7,TGTGCCAGCAGACACGGGACTAGCGGGAGTTACGAGCAGTACTTC,CASRHGTSGSYEQYF
.,TRBV28,.,TRBJ2-5,TGTGCCAGCATGGTAGGGGGAGAGACCCAGTACTTC,CASMVGGETQYF
once,TRBV5-1,TRBD1,TRBJ1-4,TGCGCCAGCAGCTTGGCAGGGGGCGTTGAAAAACTGTTTTTT,CASSLAGGVEKLFF
.,TRBV19,.,TRBJ1-4,TGTGCCAGTAGTAACGACCTTAATGAAAAACTGTTTTTT,CASSNDLNEKLFF
.,TRBV7-2,TRBD1,TRBJ1-4,TGTGCCAGCAGCCCCCGACAGGGAGGGAGTGAAAAACTGTTTTTT,CASSPRQGGSEKLFF
.,TRBV7-6,.,TRBJ2-7,TGTGCCAGCAGGAGGGAGGAGGGCAACTACGAGCAGTACTTC,CASRREEGNYEQYF
.,TRBV2,.,TRBJ1-1,TGTGCCAGCAGGCCCGGGGTCGACGGCACTGAAGCTTTCTTT,CASRPGVDGTEAFF
.,TRBV5-4,.,TRBJ1-2,TGTGCCAGCAGCTACGACAACAGGGTGGGGACTAACTATGGCTACACCTTC,CASSYDNRVGTNYGYTF
.,TRBV11-2,.,TRBJ1-4,TGTGCCAGCAGCTTAGGGAGGGCCGCAACTAATGAAAAACTGTTTTTT,CASSLGRAATNEKLFF
.,TRBV29-1,TRBD1,TRBJ2-2,TGCAGCGTTAGTAGGGGGCTTTGGGACACCGGGGAGCTGTTTTTT,CSVSRGLWDTGELFF
.,TRBV27,TRBD2,TRBJ2-7,TGTGCCAGCAGTGTCAGACTAGCGGGTATGTACGAGCAGTACTTC,CASSVRLAGMYEQYF
.,TRBV18,.,TRBJ2-7,TGTGCCAGCTCACCCGCGTCTTCAGGGGGGGGCGAGCAGTACTTC,CASSPASSGGGEQYF
.,TRBV20-1,.,TRBJ1-4,TGCAGTGCTAACAGGGATGAAAAACTGTTTTTT,CSANRDEKLFF
.,TRBV6-1,.,TRBJ2-2,TGTGCCAGCAGTGATGACTACACTACCGGGGAGCTGTTTTTT,CASSDDYTTGELFF
.,TRBV5-4,TRBD2,TRBJ2-4,TGTGCCAGCAGCTTGGGCGGGGGATTAGCCAAAAACATTCAGTACTTC,CASSLGGGLAKNIQYF
.,TRBV7-3,TRBD1,TRBJ1-2,TGTGCCAGCAGCTCCGACAGGGAGGGATACTATGGCTACACCTTC,CASSSDREGYYGYTF
.,TRBV29-1,.,TRBJ2-5,TGCAGCGTTGGACTAGGCACCGAGACCCAGTACTTC,CSVGLGTETQYF
.,TRBV28,.,TRBJ1-1,TGTGCCAGCAGTGACCAGGGTCTGATTAGGCTGAACACTGAAGCTTTCTTT,CASSDQGLIRLNTEAFF
.,TRBV19,TRBD1,TRBJ2-7,TGTGCCAGTAGTATGAGGTCGACAGGGGGTTTGAACGAGCAGTACTTC,CASSMRSTGGLNEQYF